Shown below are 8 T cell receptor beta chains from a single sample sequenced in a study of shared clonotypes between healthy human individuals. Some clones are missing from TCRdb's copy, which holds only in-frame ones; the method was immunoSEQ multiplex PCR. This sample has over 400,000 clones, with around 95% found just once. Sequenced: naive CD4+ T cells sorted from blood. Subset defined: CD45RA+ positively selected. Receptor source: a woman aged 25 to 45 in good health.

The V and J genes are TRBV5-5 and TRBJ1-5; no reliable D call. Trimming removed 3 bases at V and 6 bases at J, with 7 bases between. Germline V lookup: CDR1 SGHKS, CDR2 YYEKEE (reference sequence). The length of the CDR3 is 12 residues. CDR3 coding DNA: TGTGCCAGCAGCTCGGTGGGTCAGCCCCAGCATTTT. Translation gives CASSSVGQPQHF.

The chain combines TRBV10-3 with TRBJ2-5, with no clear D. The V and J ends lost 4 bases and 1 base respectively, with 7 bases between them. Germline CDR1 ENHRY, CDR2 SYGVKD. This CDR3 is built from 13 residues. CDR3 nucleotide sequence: TGTGCCATCAGTGGGAAGACCCAAGAGACCCAGTACTTC. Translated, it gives CAISGKTQETQYF.

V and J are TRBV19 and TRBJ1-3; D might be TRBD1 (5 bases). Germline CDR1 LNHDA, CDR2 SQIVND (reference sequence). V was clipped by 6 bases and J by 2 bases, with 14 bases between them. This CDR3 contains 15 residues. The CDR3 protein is CASRSRDSTGNTIYF. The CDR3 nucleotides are TGTGCCAGTAGATCCCGGGACTCAACTGGAAACACCATATATTTT.

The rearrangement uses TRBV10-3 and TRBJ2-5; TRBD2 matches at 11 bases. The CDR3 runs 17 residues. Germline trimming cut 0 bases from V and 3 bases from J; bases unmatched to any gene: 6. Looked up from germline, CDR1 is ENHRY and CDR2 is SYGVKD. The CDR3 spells CAISESSNSGREETQYF. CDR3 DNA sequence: TGTGCCATCAGTGAGTCGAGTAATAGCGGGAGGGAAGAGACCCAGTACTTC.

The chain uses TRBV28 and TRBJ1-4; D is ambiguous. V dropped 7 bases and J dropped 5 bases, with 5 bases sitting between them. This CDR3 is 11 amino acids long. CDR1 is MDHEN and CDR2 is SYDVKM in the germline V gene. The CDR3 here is CASKLNEKLFF. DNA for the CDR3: TGTGCCAGCAAGTTAAATGAAAAACTGTTTTTT.

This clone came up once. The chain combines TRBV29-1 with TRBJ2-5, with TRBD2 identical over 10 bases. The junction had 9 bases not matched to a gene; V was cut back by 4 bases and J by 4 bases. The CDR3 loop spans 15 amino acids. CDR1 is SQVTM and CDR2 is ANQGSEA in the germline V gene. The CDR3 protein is CSVVASGRIGETQYF. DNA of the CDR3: TGCAGCGTTGTTGCTAGCGGGAGAATAGGAGAGACCCAGTACTTC.

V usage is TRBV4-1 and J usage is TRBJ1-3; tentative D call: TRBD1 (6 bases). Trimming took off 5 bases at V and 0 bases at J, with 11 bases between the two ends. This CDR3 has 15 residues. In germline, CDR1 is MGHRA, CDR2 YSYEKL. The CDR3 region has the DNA TGCGCCAGCAGCACCCGGACAGTCTCTGGAAACACCATATATTTT. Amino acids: CASSTRTVSGNTIYF.

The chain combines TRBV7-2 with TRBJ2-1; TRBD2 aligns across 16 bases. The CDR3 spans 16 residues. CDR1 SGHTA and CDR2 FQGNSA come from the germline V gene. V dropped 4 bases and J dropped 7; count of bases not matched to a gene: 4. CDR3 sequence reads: CASSSWGLAGGNEQFF. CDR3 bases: TGTGCCAGCAGCTCGTGGGGACTAGCGGGAGGGAATGAGCAGTTCTTC. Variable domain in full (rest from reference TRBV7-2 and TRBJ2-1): GAGVSQSPSNKVTEKGKDVELRCDPISGHTALYWYRQSLGQGLEFLIYFQGNSAPDKSGLPSDRFSAERTGGSVSTLTIQRTQQEDSAVYLCASSSWGLAGGNEQFFGPGTRLTVL.